This T cell receptor (beta chain) was profiled in a study of blood T cell repertoires in COVID-19. Study-wide background: Sites across the United States, Italy and Spain contributed samples from acute and convalescent COVID-19. T cells, B-cell-depleted T cells, or PBMCs supplied cDNA or gDNA.

Germline V gives CDR1 SGHDN, CDR2 FVKESK. V was trimmed by 0 bases and J by 10 bases, leaving 13 bases between them. This CDR3 is built from 15 residues. As originally analysed: Researchers report that nucleated cell counts were estimated from reference gene primer amplification. Method: immunoSEQ multiplex PCR; TCRdb's copy keeps in-frame clones and lacks some. V and J calls and clone size are copied from that table; D and trimming were computed from the DNA. The table records about 140,000 clones, approximately 87% of them present only once. The sequence was obtained from a man between 60 and 70 years old who had recovered from COVID-19. The specimen sequenced was PBMCs or T cells enriched from blood (not recorded which). The chain combines TRBV14 with TRBJ1-6; D might be TRBD1 (6 bases). The CDR3 nucleotides are TGTGCCAGCAGCCAAGAGCAGGGGCTAGGATCACCCCTCCACTTT. The encoded protein is CASSQEQGLGSPLHF.